The 26 T cell receptor beta chains below were found in one sample sequenced in a study of blood T cell repertoires in COVID-19. TCRdb's table, derived via immunoSEQ multiplex PCR, lists solely in-frame clones and lacks some. The repertoire holds approximately 150,000 clones, with 86% as singletons. Input material: peripheral blood. The source is a woman aged 55-70 years with acute or convalescent COVID-19.

The chain is built from TRBV6-5 and TRBJ2-7; TRBD1 matches at 9 bases. The CDR3 contains 15 residues. Germline-derived CDR1 and CDR2 are MNHEY and SVGAGI. V trimming: 6 bases; J trimming: 1 base; junction bases outside the gene matches: 7. CDR3 coding DNA: TGTGCCAGCAGCCGCTCGGACAGGGGATCCTACGAGCAGTACTTC. It yields the protein CASSRSDRGSYEQYF.

The chain couples TRBV6-2 or TRBV6-3 to TRBJ1-6, with TRBD1 as a possible D gene (6 bases). Germline CDR1 and CDR2: MNHEY and SVGEGT. CDR3 length: 15 residues. Trimming removed 5 bases from V and 7 bases from J, with 15 bases in between. The CDR3 protein is CASSPYRVENSPLHF. CDR3 sequence (DNA): TGTGCCAGCAGTCCGTACAGGGTGGAGAATTCACCCCTCCACTTT.

V usage is TRBV5-1 and J usage is TRBJ2-5; the D gene is possibly TRBD1 (6 bases). Germline CDR1 and CDR2: SGHRS and YFSETQ. Trimming pared 4 bases from V and 1 base from J, leaving 14 bases between. CDR3 length: 15 amino acids. The CDR3 region is CASSPPLTGQETQYF. The CDR3, as DNA: TGCGCCAGCAGCCCACCCTTGACAGGCCAAGAGACCCAGTACTTC.

This clone came up once. The chain couples TRBV6-5 to TRBJ1-5; D is unresolved. Germline V gene lookup returns CDR1 MNHEY and CDR2 SVGAGI. This CDR3 is built from 12 residues. The V gene lost 6 bases and the J gene lost 6 bases, with 9 bases spanning the gap. CDR3 residues: CASRTGVQPQHF. CDR3 DNA: TGTGCCAGCAGGACTGGCGTTCAGCCCCAGCATTTT.

V is TRBV19 and J is TRBJ2-1, with 8 bases lining up with TRBD1. With V trimmed by 5 bases and J by 3 bases, 9 bases remained unmatched. From germline, CDR1 is LNHDA and CDR2 SQIVND (reference sequence). CDR3 length: 16 amino acids. The CDR3 sequence is CASSLFRGLDYNEQFF. CDR3 DNA sequence: TGTGCCAGTAGTCTTTTCAGGGGGCTGGACTACAATGAGCAGTTCTTC.

The chain uses TRBV6-5 and TRBJ1-5, with TRBD1 matching 8 bases. The CDR3 runs 14 residues. Trimming cost V 6 bases and J 6 bases; bases outside gene matches: 7. CDR1 and CDR2 from the germline V gene are MNHEY and SVGAGI. Written as DNA, the CDR3 is TGTGCCAGCAGCCGCGACAGGGGTCCTCAGCCCCAGCATTTT. Translation: CASSRDRGPQPQHF.

V is TRBV19 and J is TRBJ2-2, with D perhaps TRBD2 (5 bases). CDR1 and CDR2 from the germline V gene are LNHDA and SQIVND (reference sequence). The length of the CDR3 is 18 residues. Between the trimmed V and J ends, which lost 6 bases and 3 bases, there was a span of 23 bases. The CDR3 DNA reads TGTGCCAGTAGCGGCGGGTACCGACTTTTTGGTGACACCGGGGAGCTGTTTTTT. Protein product: CASSGGYRLFGDTGELFF.

The rearrangement links TRBV7-9 to TRBJ1-5; the D is unclear. CDR1 is SEHNR and CDR2 is FQNEAQ in the germline V gene (reference sequence). The CDR3 contains 17 residues. The V end was cut by 7 bases, the J end by 0 bases, with 19 bases between. The CDR3 loop is CASTPPRGLPSNQPQHF. CDR3 DNA sequence: TGTGCCAGCACCCCACCCCGAGGTTTACCTAGCAATCAGCCCCAGCATTTT.

On this clone: This CDR3 is also generated by other DNA sequences in the sample. The J gene is TRBJ2-7, the V gene TRBV5-1; TRBD1 agrees at 9 bases. The germline CDR1 and CDR2 sequences are SGHRS and YFSETQ. After removal of 0 bases from V and 3 bases from J, the junction contained 4 bases not matched to a gene. The CDR3 consists of 15 residues. In nucleotides, the CDR3 is TGCGCCAGCAGCTTGGGGGGACAGGGTGGCTACGAGCAGTACTTC. This encodes CASSLGGQGGYEQYF.

V and J are TRBV9 and TRBJ1-5, with D unclear. V gave up 4 bases and J gave up 7 bases, with 15 bases separating them. The CDR3 totals 14 residues. Per the germline V gene, CDR1 is SGDLS and CDR2 is YYNGEE. The CDR3: CASSPHPEIQPQHF. DNA for the CDR3: TGTGCCAGCAGCCCTCATCCCGAGATCCAGCCCCAGCATTTT.

This clone appeared a single time. This sequence joins TRBV12-3 or TRBV12-4 and TRBJ1-3; tentative D call: TRBD1 (5 bases). V was cut by 8 bases and J by 0 bases, with 8 bases left in between. The CDR3 has 13 amino acids. CDR3 sequence (DNA): TGTGCCAGCGATGACAGCTCTGGAAACACCATATATTTT. The encoded protein is CASDDSSGNTIYF.

The CDR3 nucleotides read TGTGCTAGTGGTCCCAGGACTAGCGGGGGGGGAGAGACCCAGTACTTC. Translated, it gives CASGPRTSGGGETQYF. The rearrangement uses TRBV12-5 and TRBJ2-5; 15 nucleotides agree with TRBD2. The CDR3 runs to 16 residues. After removal of 5 bases from V and 4 bases from J, the junction contained 5 bases not matched to a gene. Germline CDR1 and CDR2: LGHNT and FRNRAP.

CDR3 nucleotide sequence: TGTGCCAGCAGCTTAGTGGGCGGGGGCGGTGCCAAGACCCAGTACTTC. Translation: CASSLVGGGGAKTQYF. The V call is TRBV11-2, the J call TRBJ2-5, with D maybe TRBD2 (7 bases). V was cut by 1 base and J by 6 bases, with 18 bases left in between. Germline V CDR1 and CDR2: SGHAT, FQNNGV. This CDR3 is built from 16 residues.

V gene TRBV4-1 combines with J gene TRBJ1-2; no clear D gene. Trimming left V 1 base short and J 4 bases short, with 10 bases between. Germline values: CDR1 MGHRA, CDR2 YSYEKL. This CDR3 has 14 amino acids. In DNA form, the CDR3 reads TGCGCCAGCAGCCAAGGTCCAGGATCCTATGGCTACACCTTC. Translation: CASSQGPGSYGYTF.

The V call is TRBV14, the J call TRBJ1-2; 12 bases are a match to TRBD1. CDR1 and CDR2 (germline): SGHDN, FVKESK. The ends lost 4 bases at V and 4 bases at J; junction bases unmatched: 13. The CDR3 consists of 18 residues. The CDR3 nucleotides read TGTGCCAGCAGCCCACGACCGGGACAGGGGGCGGAGAGCTATGGCTACACCTTC. Translating gives CASSPRPGQGAESYGYTF.

The rearrangement joins TRBV18 to TRBJ2-3; TRBD2 matches 14 bases. Germline V gives CDR1 KGHSH, CDR2 LQKENI. J was trimmed by 0 bases and V by 10 bases; bases with no gene match: 3. The CDR3 covers 15 residues. The CDR3 coding sequence is TGTGCCACCAGGACTAGCGGGGGGAGCACAGATACGCAGTATTTT. It translates to CATRTSGGSTDTQYF. Full variable domain (remainder filled in from reference TRBV18 and TRBJ2-3): NAGVMQNPRHLVRRRGQEARLRCSPMKGHSHVYWYRQLPEEGLKFMVYLQKENIIDESGMPKERFSAEFPKEGPSILRIQQVVRGDSAAYFCATRTSGGSTDTQYFGPGTRLTVL.

The V gene is TRBV6-5, the J gene TRBJ1-5; 8 positions match TRBD1. The CDR3 is 14 residues long. Per germline, CDR1 MNHEY and CDR2 SVGAGI. V lost 6 bases, J lost 3 bases, and 4 bases stayed unmatched. CDR3 sequence reads: CASRDRATNQPQHF. CDR3 DNA: TGTGCCAGCAGGGACAGGGCCACCAATCAGCCCCAGCATTTT.

The gene calls are TRBV9 and TRBJ2-5; possibly TRBD2 for D (5 bases). Germline CDR1 and CDR2: SGDLS and YYNGEE. V lost 3 bases, J lost 0 bases, and 12 bases lay in between. The length of the CDR3 is 15 residues. CDR3 DNA: TGTGCCAGCAGCGCAAACACTAGGCACCAAGAGACCCAGTACTTC. This codes for CASSANTRHQETQYF.

The chain employs TRBV5-4 and TRBJ1-3; maybe TRBD1 (6 bases). This CDR3 is built from 14 residues. Trimming stripped 4 bases from V and 2 bases from J, with 10 bases between. Germline V gene sequence: CDR1 SGHNT, CDR2 YYREEE (reference sequence). CDR3 nucleotides: TGTGCCAGCAGCCTCCAGGGGACTGGAAACACCATATATTTT. Its protein is CASSLQGTGNTIYF.

The rearrangement links TRBV7-9 to TRBJ2-7; D possibly corresponds to TRBD2 (6 bases). This CDR3 has 14 residues. The V and J ends lost 5 bases and 2 bases respectively, with 13 bases between them. Germline V CDR1 and CDR2: SEHNR, FQNEAQ (reference sequence). CDR3 loop: CASSLFSGPYEQYF. The CDR3 DNA sequence: TGTGCCAGCAGCCTTTTTAGCGGTCCCTACGAGCAGTACTTC. Full variable domain (rest looked up from reference TRBV7-9 and TRBJ2-7): DTGVSQNPRHKITKRGQNVTFRCDPISEHNRLYWYRQTLGQGPEFLTYFQNEAQLEKSRLLSDRFSAERPKGSFSTLEIQRTEQGDSAMYLCASSLFSGPYEQYFGPGTRLTVT.

The chain joins TRBV2 to TRBJ1-5; D perhaps matches TRBD1 (5 bases). V gave up 2 bases and J gave up 5 bases, with 10 bases separating them. Germline V gene data show CDR1 as SNHLY and CDR2 as FYNNEI. This CDR3 spans 14 amino acids. CDR3 loop: CASSEQGDYQPQHF. Written as DNA, the CDR3 is TGTGCCAGCAGTGAACAAGGGGACTATCAGCCCCAGCATTTT.

The chain joins TRBV4-2 to TRBJ2-2, with TRBD2 matching over 7 bases. V shed 0 bases and J 2 bases; nucleotides not matched to a gene: 6. The CDR3 consists of 17 residues. CDR1 is LGHNA, CDR2 YNFKEQ, per germline. CDR3 protein: CASSQDILAANTGELFF. The CDR3 DNA is TGTGCCAGCAGCCAAGACATCCTAGCGGCCAACACCGGGGAGCTGTTTTTT.

The rearrangement links TRBV29-1 to TRBJ1-2, with 7 bases aligning to TRBD1. The V gene end was trimmed by 7 bases and the J gene end by 4 bases; junction bases not matched to a gene: 12. The CDR3 loop spans 14 amino acids. Germline V gene lookup returns CDR1 SQVTM and CDR2 ANQGSEA. The CDR3 loop is CSARDREPPYGYTF. The CDR3 DNA is TGCAGCGCCCGCGACAGGGAACCCCCCTATGGCTACACCTTC.

The chain combines TRBV9 with TRBJ1-4; D is unresolved. CDR1 and CDR2 (germline): SGDLS, YYNGEE. This CDR3 has 15 residues. V was trimmed by 0 bases and J by 0 bases, leaving 6 bases between them. CDR3 residues: CASSVGGATNEKLFF. The CDR3 bases are TGTGCCAGCAGCGTAGGAGGTGCAACTAATGAAAAACTGTTTTTT.

V gene TRBV5-4 combines with J gene TRBJ2-3; 7 bases are shared with TRBD2. Per germline, CDR1 SGHNT and CDR2 YYREEE (reference sequence). The CDR3 totals 17 residues. Trimming at V came to 4 bases and at J to 4 bases, leaving 15 bases not matched to a gene. This chain's CDR3 is CASSPIVAGVGPDTQYF. The DNA for the CDR3 is TGTGCCAGCAGCCCAATAGTGGCGGGGGTGGGACCAGATACGCAGTATTTT.

This chain links TRBV5-1 with TRBJ1-6, with 7 bases that match TRBD1. The CDR3 consists of 17 residues. Per germline, CDR1 SGHRS and CDR2 YFSETQ. V was clipped by 4 bases and J by 7 bases; unmatched bases: 14. The CDR3 here is CASSETGDWVANSPLHF. The CDR3 bases are TGCGCCAGCAGCGAAACAGGGGATTGGGTAGCGAATTCACCCCTCCACTTT.